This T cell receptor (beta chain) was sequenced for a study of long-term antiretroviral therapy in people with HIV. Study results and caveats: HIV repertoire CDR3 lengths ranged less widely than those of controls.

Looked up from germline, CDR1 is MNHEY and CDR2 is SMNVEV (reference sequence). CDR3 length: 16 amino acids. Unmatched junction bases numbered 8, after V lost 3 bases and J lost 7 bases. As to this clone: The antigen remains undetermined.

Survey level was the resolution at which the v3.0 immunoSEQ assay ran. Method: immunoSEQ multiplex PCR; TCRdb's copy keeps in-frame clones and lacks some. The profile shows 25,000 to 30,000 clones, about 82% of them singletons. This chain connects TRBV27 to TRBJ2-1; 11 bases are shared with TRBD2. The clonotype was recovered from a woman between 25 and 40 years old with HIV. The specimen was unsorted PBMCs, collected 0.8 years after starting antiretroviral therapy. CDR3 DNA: TGTGCCAGCAGTTTCCAGGGACTAGCGGCCCGTAATGAGCAGTTCTTC. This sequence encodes CASSFQGLAARNEQFF.